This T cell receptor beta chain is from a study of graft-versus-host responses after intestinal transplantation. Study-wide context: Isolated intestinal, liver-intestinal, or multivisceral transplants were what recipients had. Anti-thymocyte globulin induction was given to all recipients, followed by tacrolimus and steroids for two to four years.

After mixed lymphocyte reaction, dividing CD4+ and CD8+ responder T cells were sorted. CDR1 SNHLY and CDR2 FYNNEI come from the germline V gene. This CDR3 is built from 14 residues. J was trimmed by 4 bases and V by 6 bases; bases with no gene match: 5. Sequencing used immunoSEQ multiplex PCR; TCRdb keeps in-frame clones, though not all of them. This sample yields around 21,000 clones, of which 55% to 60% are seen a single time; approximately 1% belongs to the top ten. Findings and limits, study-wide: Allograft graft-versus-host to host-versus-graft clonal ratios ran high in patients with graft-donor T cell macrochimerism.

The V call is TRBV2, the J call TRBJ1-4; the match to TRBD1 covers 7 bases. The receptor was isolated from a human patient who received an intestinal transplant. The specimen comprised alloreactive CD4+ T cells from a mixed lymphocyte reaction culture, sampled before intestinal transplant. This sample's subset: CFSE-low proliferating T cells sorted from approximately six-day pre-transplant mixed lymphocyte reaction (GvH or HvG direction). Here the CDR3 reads CASSETGFNEKLFF. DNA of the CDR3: TGTGCCAGCAGCGAGACAGGGTTTAATGAAAAACTGTTTTTT.